These 27 T cell receptor beta chains originate from one sample sequenced in a study of shared clonotypes between healthy human individuals. The repertoire was sequenced with immunoSEQ multiplex PCR; TCRdb's copy has only in-frame clones and lacks some. The profile covers a few hundred thousand clones, with about 65% appearing a single time and around 10% taken by the ten largest. The sequencing sample was made of memory CD4+ T cells sorted from blood. Stated subset: CD45RA-negative fraction. The receptors shown here come from a man under 40 in good health.

The rearrangement links TRBV9 to TRBJ2-7; D is unclear. The germline CDR1 and CDR2 sequences are SGDLS and YYNGEE. This CDR3 contains 15 residues. V was shortened by 0 bases and J by 2 bases, with 12 bases between the two germline ends. The CDR3 protein is CASSVGPQKAYEQYF. CDR3 DNA sequence: TGTGCCAGCAGCGTAGGTCCACAAAAAGCCTACGAGCAGTACTTC.

The chain is built from TRBV29-1 and TRBJ2-7, with 12 bases identical to TRBD2. V shed 6 bases and J 3 bases; nucleotides not matched to a gene: 3. From germline, CDR1 is SQVTM and CDR2 ANQGSEA. The CDR3 is made up of 13 amino acids. CDR3 loop: CSVPGLAGYEQYF. The CDR3 nucleotides read TGCAGCGTCCCGGGACTAGCGGGCTACGAGCAGTACTTC.

V gene TRBV7-8 combines with J gene TRBJ2-3; 9 bases map to TRBD2. The CDR3 is made up of 15 amino acids. Germline V gives CDR1 SGHVS, CDR2 FQNEAQ. The J segment lost 6 bases and the V segment lost 4 bases, leaving 8 bases of the junction unmatched. CDR3 region: CASSWPAGGPDTQYF. The CDR3 DNA reads as TGTGCCAGCAGCTGGCCGGCGGGAGGGCCCGATACGCAGTATTTT.

This sequence joins TRBV11-2 and TRBJ2-7; D is uncertain. Germline V gene sequence: CDR1 SGHAT, CDR2 FQNNGV. V dropped 5 bases and J dropped 1 base, with 9 bases sitting between them. This CDR3 is 13 amino acids long. CDR3: CASSRPSSYEQYF. The DNA of the CDR3 is TGTGCCAGCAGCCGCCCTTCATCCTACGAGCAGTACTTC.

V and J are TRBV5-5 and TRBJ1-4; TRBD1 is a possible D gene (6 bases). The CDR3 has 17 residues. With 0 bases removed from V and 1 base from J, the gap between germline ends came to 13 bases. Germline V lookup: CDR1 SGHKS, CDR2 YYEKEE (reference sequence). The CDR3 bases are TGTGCCAGCAGCTTGGGGGGGCTGCGGGGAACTAATGAAAAACTGTTTTTT. Its translation is CASSLGGLRGTNEKLFF.

The chain links TRBV5-1 to TRBJ2-1; possibly TRBD2 for D (7 bases). This CDR3 contains 17 residues. Trimming left V 0 bases short and J 4 bases short, with 17 bases between. Germline values: CDR1 SGHRS, CDR2 YFSETQ. CDR3: CASSLAKGGGLYNEQFF. The CDR3, as DNA: TGCGCCAGCAGCTTGGCCAAAGGGGGGGGCCTTTACAATGAGCAGTTCTTC.

This clone has just a few counts. The chain links TRBV29-1 to TRBJ2-5, with TRBD2 identical over 10 bases. CDR1 is SQVTM, CDR2 ANQGSEA, per germline. The CDR3 has 13 residues. Losses at the gene ends were 4 bases for V and 7 bases for J; bases not matched to a gene: 6. The CDR3 sequence: CSVGLAGVRTQYF. CDR3 DNA: TGCAGCGTTGGCCTAGCGGGAGTTAGGACCCAGTACTTC.

This clone was seen a few times. The chain uses TRBV7-2 and TRBJ2-5; 11 positions match TRBD2. Per the germline V gene, CDR1 is SGHTA and CDR2 is FQGNSA. The CDR3 spans 15 residues. V dropped 5 bases and J dropped 3; count of bases not matched to a gene: 5. DNA for the CDR3: TGTGCCAGCAGCACCCAACTAGCGGGAGAAGAGACCCAGTACTTC. It yields the protein CASSTQLAGEETQYF.

The chain employs TRBV7-2 and TRBJ2-4, with D perhaps matching TRBD1 or TRBD2 (5 bases each). V lost 1 base and J lost 4, with 17 bases in between. Germline CDR1 and CDR2: SGHTA and FQGNSA. This CDR3 comprises 17 residues. CDR3 in DNA: TGTGCCAGCAGCTTAGTCGGGGCGAGGGACGGAAAAAACATTCAGTACTTC. Protein: CASSLVGARDGKNIQYF.

The chain carries TRBV2 and TRBJ2-5, with 8 nucleotides matching TRBD2. Unmatched junction bases numbered 2, after V lost 5 bases and J lost 9 bases. Per the germline V gene, CDR1 is SNHLY and CDR2 is FYNNEI. CDR3 length: 11 residues. The CDR3 coding sequence is TGTGCCAGCAGTCCGCGGGGGGCCCAGTACTTC. Its protein is CASSPRGAQYF.

The chain has TRBV11-2 and TRBJ1-1; D gene ambiguous. Germline V gene sequence: CDR1 SGHAT, CDR2 FQNNGV. V lost 6 bases and J lost 4, with 18 bases in between. The CDR3 is 15 amino acids. CDR3 nucleotide sequence: TGTGCCAGCAGGACAACACCGAGGAGCGGCACTGAAGCTTTCTTT. This gives the protein CASRTTPRSGTEAFF.

This clone was seen only a few times. The chain carries TRBV2 and TRBJ2-7, with D unresolved. In germline, CDR1 is SNHLY, CDR2 FYNNEI. The CDR3 is 12 amino acids. Trimming pared 9 bases from V and 3 bases from J, leaving 12 bases between. The CDR3 DNA reads as TGTGCCAGTAGTTCAGTGGGCTACGAGCAGTACTTC. Its translation is CASSSVGYEQYF.

The V call is TRBV11-2, the J call TRBJ2-1, with a possible D match to TRBD2 (6 bases). In germline, CDR1 is SGHAT, CDR2 FQNNGV. There are 16 residues in the CDR3. The V end lost 1 base, the J end lost 1 base, and 11 bases lay between the germline ends. CDR3 loop: CASSLAGSASYNEQFF. The CDR3 coding sequence is TGTGCCAGCAGCTTAGCCGGGAGTGCATCCTACAATGAGCAGTTCTTC.

J is TRBJ2-3 and V is TRBV28; D uncertain. V dropped 6 bases and J dropped 6 bases, with 16 bases sitting between them. Germline CDR1 MDHEN, CDR2 SYDVKM. This CDR3 is 14 amino acids long. The CDR3 sequence is CASSQITVGDTQYF. CDR3 DNA sequence: TGTGCCAGCAGCCAGATCACGGTCGGGGATACGCAGTATTTT.

This chain joins TRBV10-3 and TRBJ2-7, with D perhaps matching TRBD1 (6 bases). The germline V and J ends were trimmed by 8 bases and 5 bases, with 22 bases remaining between them. From germline, CDR1 is ENHRY and CDR2 SYGVKD. CDR3 size: 15 residues. The CDR3 protein is CAIGLMGAFQDEQYF. The CDR3 coding sequence is TGTGCCATCGGCCTCATGGGGGCCTTTCAAGACGAGCAGTACTTC.

V is TRBV19 and J is TRBJ2-1; TRBD1 matches 8 bases. Trimming took 3 bases from V and 6 from J; bases not matched to a gene: 10. This CDR3 has 16 amino acids. Per germline, CDR1 LNHDA and CDR2 SQIVND (reference sequence). CDR3 protein: CASSINVQGAFNEQFF. CDR3 sequence (DNA): TGTGCCAGTAGTATCAACGTCCAGGGGGCTTTCAATGAGCAGTTCTTC.

Points on this clone: A read error may produce the germline difference seen at one junction end. The CDR3 DNA reads as TGCGCCAGCAGCTTAAGTGGACAGGTGAAGACTGAAGCTTTCTTT. It is translated as CASSLSGQVKTEAFF. The chain uses TRBV5-1 and TRBJ1-1, with 7 bases fitting TRBD1. Germline loops: CDR1 SGHRS, CDR2 YFSETQ. This CDR3 region has 15 residues.

This chain connects TRBV7-9 to TRBJ2-7; the D gene is possibly TRBD2 (6 bases). Germline CDR1 and CDR2: SEHNR and FQNEAQ (reference sequence). Trimming pared 1 base from V and 2 bases from J, leaving 15 bases between. The CDR3 spans 16 residues. CDR3 in amino acids: CASSLGDAGLTYEQYF. For the CDR3, the DNA is TGTGCCAGCAGCTTAGGTGATGCGGGACTTACCTACGAGCAGTACTTC. The complete variable domain, with remaining parts taken from reference TRBV7-9 and TRBJ2-7, reads DTGVSQNPRHKITKRGQNVTFRCDPISEHNRLYWYRQTLGQGPEFLTYFQNEAQLEKSRLLSDRFSAERPKGSFSTLEIQRTEQGDSAMYLCASSLGDAGLTYEQYFGPGTRLTVT.

The chain recombines TRBV11-2 with TRBJ1-1; perhaps TRBD1 as D (6 bases). V was shortened by 3 bases and J by 4 bases, with 12 bases between the two germline ends. The CDR3 runs to 14 residues. From germline, CDR1 is SGHAT and CDR2 FQNNGV. DNA for the CDR3: TGTGCCAGCAGCTTTTGGGGGCCGGGCACTGAAGCTTTCTTT. Translated, it gives CASSFWGPGTEAFF. Variable domain in full (rest from reference TRBV11-2 and TRBJ1-1): EAGVAQSPRYKIIEKRQSVAFWCNPISGHATLYWYQQILGQGPKLLIQFQNNGVVDDSQLPKDRFSAERLKGVDSTLKIQPAKLEDSAVYLCASSFWGPGTEAFFGQGTRLTVV.

The chain combines TRBV5-6 with TRBJ1-3; no definite D call. The germline V gene encodes CDR1 SGHDT and CDR2 YYEEEE. This CDR3 is built from 15 residues. V was trimmed by 5 bases and J by 1 base, leaving 13 bases between them. The CDR3 nucleotides read TGTGCCAGCAGTTTAACCGGGCAATCTGGAAACACCATATATTTT. Translation: CASSLTGQSGNTIYF.

This clone was seen just once. The chain employs TRBV5-5 and TRBJ2-7; TRBD1 matches at 9 bases. V dropped 2 bases and J dropped 2; count of bases not matched to a gene: 5. In germline, CDR1 is SGHKS, CDR2 YYEKEE (reference sequence). The CDR3 extends over 15 amino acids. The CDR3 DNA is TGTGCCAGCAGCTTACAGGGGGCCTCCCCCTACGAGCAGTACTTC. Its protein is CASSLQGASPYEQYF.

The V call is TRBV6-5, the J call TRBJ2-2, with 12 nucleotides matching TRBD1. J lost 10 bases, V lost 7 bases, and 10 bases had no gene match. The CDR3 runs to 15 residues. CDR1 MNHEY and CDR2 SVGAGI come from the germline V gene. The chain's CDR3 is CASMSWGQGAMELFF. CDR3 bases: TGTGCCAGCATGAGTTGGGGACAGGGGGCCATGGAGCTGTTTTTT.

V and J are TRBV10-3 and TRBJ2-7; D is undetermined. CDR1 is ENHRY, CDR2 SYGVKD, per germline. The CDR3 is 12 residues long. The V and J ends lost 0 bases and 7 bases respectively, with 7 bases between them. CDR3 sequence: CAISESWREQYF. CDR3 nucleotide sequence: TGTGCCATCAGTGAGTCGTGGCGAGAGCAGTACTTC.

This clone was counted at least ten times. This chain joins TRBV27 and TRBJ2-1; TRBD2 agrees at 11 bases. Germline trimming cut 4 bases from V and 6 bases from J; bases unmatched to any gene: 11. The germline V gene has CDR1 MNHEY and CDR2 SMNVEV (reference sequence). CDR3 length: 17 residues. The CDR3 spells CASSSRQLAGVANEQFF. The CDR3, as DNA: TGTGCCAGCAGTTCCCGCCAACTAGCGGGAGTCGCCAATGAGCAGTTCTTC.

This clone was seen only a few times. The junction differs from germline at one of its ends, possibly a read error. The chain carries TRBV5-1 and TRBJ1-1, with 8 positions matching TRBD1. Germline values: CDR1 SGHRS, CDR2 YFSETQ. The CDR3 runs 14 residues. CDR3 coding DNA: TGCGCCAGCAGTTTGGACAGGGCGACTACTGAAGCTTTCTTT. Translation gives CASSLDRATTEAFF. The variable domain in full, with the rest retrieved from reference TRBV5-1 and TRBJ1-1, is KAGVTQTPRYLIKTRGQQVTLSCSPISGHRSVSWYQQTPGQGLQFLFEYFSETQRNKGNFPGRFSGRQFSNSRSEMNVSTLELGDSALYLCASSLDRATTEAFFGQGTRLTVV.

This chain uses TRBV30 with TRBJ1-4; no clear D. The germline V gene encodes CDR1 GTSNPN and CDR2 SVGIG (reference sequence). Trimming cost V 3 bases and J 12 bases, with 17 bases left between them. This CDR3 is built from 13 residues. This CDR3 is CAWRGPGRQELFF. In nucleotides, the CDR3 is TGTGCCTGGAGGGGCCCGGGCCGGCAGGAACTGTTTTTT.

Of note for this clone: Other DNA sequences in this specimen translate into the identical CDR3. The chain has TRBV29-1 and TRBJ2-5; D gene uncertain. Germline V gene data show CDR1 as SQVTM and CDR2 as ANQGSEA. This CDR3 contains 12 residues. V was clipped by 4 bases and J by 2 bases, with 8 bases between them. This CDR3 is CSVVAGQETQYF. CDR3 coding DNA: TGCAGCGTTGTGGCCGGGCAAGAGACCCAGTACTTC.